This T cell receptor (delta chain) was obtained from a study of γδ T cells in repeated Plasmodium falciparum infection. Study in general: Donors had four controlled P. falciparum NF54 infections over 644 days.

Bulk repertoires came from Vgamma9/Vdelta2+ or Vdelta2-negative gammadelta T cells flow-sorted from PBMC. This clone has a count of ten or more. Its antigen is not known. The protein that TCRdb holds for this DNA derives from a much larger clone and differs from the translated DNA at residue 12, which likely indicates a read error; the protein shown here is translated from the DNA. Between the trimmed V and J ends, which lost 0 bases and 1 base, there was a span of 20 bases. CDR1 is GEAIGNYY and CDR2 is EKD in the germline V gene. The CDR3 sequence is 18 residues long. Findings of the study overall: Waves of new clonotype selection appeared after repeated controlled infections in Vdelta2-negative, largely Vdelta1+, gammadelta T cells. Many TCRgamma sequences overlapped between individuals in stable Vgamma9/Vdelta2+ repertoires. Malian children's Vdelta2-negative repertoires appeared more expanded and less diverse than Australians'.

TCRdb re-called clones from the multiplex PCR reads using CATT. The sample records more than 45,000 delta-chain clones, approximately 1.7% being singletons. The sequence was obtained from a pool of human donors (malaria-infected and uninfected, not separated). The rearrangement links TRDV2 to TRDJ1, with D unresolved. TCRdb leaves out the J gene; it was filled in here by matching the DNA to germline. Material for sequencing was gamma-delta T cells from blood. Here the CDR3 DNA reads TGTGCCTGTGACACCTCTTACATAGAAGTCATCCGCACCGATAAACTCATCTTT. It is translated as CACDTSYIEVIRTDKLIF.